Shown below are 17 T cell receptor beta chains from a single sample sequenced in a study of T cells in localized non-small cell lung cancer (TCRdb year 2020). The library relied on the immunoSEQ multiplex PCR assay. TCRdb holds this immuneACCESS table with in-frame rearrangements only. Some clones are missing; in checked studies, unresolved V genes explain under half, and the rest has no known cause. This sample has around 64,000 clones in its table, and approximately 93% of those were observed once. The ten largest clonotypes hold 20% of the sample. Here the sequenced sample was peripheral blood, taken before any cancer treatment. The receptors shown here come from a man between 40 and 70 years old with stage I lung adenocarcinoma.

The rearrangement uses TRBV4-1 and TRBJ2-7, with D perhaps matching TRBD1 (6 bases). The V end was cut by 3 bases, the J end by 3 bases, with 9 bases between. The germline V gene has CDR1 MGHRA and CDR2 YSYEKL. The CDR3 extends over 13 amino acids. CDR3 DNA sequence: TGCGCCAGCAGCCATCTACAGGGCTACGAGCAGTACTTC. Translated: CASSHLQGYEQYF.

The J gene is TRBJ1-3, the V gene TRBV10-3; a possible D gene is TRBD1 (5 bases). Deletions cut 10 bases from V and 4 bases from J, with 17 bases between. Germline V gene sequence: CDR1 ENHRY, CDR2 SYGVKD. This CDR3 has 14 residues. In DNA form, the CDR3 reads TGTGCCACTTGTGAGGGGTATTCAGGAAACACCATATATTTT. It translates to CATCEGYSGNTIYF.

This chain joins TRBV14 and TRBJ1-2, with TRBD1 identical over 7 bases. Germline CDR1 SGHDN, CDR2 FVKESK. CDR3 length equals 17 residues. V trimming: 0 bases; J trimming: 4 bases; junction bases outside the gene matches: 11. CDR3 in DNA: TGTGCCAGCAGCCAAGATCAGTTCTCGGGACAGATCTATGGCTACACCTTC. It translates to CASSQDQFSGQIYGYTF.

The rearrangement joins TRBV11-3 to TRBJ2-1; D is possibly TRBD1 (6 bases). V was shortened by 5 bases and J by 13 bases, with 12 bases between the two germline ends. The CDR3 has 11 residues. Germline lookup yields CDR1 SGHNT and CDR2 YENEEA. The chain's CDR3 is CASSPGTQQFF. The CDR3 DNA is TGTGCCAGCAGCCCCGGGACACAACAGTTCTTC.

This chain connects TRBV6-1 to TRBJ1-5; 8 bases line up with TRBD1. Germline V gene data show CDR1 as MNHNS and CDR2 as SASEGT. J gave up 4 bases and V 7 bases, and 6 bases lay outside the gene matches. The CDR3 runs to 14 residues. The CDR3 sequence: CASTPGQANQPQHF. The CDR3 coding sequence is TGTGCCAGCACCCCGGGACAGGCAAATCAGCCCCAGCATTTT.

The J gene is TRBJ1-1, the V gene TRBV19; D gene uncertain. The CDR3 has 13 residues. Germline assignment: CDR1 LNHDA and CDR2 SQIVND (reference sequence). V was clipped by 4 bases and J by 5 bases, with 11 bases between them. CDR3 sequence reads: CASSTRGWTEAFF. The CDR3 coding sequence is TGTGCCAGTAGTACCCGTGGGTGGACTGAAGCTTTCTTT.

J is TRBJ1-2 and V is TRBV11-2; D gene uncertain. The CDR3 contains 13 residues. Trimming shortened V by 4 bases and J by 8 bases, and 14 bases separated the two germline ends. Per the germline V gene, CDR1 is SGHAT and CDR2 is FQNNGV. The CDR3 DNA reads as TGTGCCAGCAGCTCCCTCGGGAATCTGGGCTACACCTTC. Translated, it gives CASSSLGNLGYTF.

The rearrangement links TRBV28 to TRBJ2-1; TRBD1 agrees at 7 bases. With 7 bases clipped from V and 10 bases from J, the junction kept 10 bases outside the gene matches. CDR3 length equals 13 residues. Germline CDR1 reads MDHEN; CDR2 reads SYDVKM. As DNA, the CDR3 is TGTGCCAGCAAGGGGGCGGCTCCCCTGGAGCAGTTCTTC. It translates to CASKGAAPLEQFF.

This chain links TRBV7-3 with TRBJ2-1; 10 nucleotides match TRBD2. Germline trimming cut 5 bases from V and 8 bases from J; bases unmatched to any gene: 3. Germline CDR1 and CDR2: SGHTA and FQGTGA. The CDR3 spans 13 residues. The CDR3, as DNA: TGTGCCAGCAGCCAAGGACTAGCGGATGAGCAGTTCTTC. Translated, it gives CASSQGLADEQFF.

CDR3 region: CASSQGRTSGSTDTQYF. The CDR3 DNA reads TGCGCCAGCAGCCAGGGGAGGACTAGCGGGAGCACAGATACGCAGTATTTT. V and J are TRBV4-1 and TRBJ2-3; the match to TRBD2 covers 11 bases. The CDR3 runs to 17 residues. Germline CDR1 is MGHRA and CDR2 is YSYEKL. V lost 3 bases, J lost 0 bases, and 5 bases stayed unmatched.

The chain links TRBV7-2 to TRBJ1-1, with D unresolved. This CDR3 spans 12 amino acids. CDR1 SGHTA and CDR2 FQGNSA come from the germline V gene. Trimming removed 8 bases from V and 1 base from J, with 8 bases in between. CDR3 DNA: TGTGCCAGCCGGACCGGGAACACTGAAGCTTTCTTT. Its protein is CASRTGNTEAFF. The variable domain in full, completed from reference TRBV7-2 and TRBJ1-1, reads GAGVSQSPSNKVTEKGKDVELRCDPISGHTALYWYRQSLGQGLEFLIYFQGNSAPDKSGLPSDRFSAERTGGSVSTLTIQRTQQEDSAVYLCASRTGNTEAFFGQGTRLTVV.

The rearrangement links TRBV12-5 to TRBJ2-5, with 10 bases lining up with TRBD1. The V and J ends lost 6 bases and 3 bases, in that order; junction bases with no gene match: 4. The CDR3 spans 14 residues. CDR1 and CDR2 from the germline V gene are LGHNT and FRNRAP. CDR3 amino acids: CASGTGTGEETQYF. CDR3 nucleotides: TGTGCTAGTGGCACAGGGACAGGGGAAGAGACCCAGTACTTC.

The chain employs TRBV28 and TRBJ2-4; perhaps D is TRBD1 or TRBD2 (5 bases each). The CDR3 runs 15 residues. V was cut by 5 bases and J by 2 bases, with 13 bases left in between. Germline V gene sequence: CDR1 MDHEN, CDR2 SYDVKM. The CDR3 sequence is CASSQGPGPKNIQYF. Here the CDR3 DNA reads TGTGCCAGCAGTCAGGGACCCGGGCCCAAAAACATTCAGTACTTC.

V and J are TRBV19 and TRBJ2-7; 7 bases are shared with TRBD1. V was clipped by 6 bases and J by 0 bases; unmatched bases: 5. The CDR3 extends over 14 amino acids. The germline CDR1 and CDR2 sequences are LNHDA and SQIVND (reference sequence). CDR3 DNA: TGTGCCAGTAGCGCGACAGGGAGCTCCTACGAGCAGTACTTC. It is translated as CASSATGSSYEQYF.

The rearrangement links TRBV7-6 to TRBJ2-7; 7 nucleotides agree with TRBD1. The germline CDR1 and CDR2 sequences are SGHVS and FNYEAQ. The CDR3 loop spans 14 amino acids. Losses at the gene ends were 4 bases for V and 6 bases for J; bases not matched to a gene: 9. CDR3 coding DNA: TGTGCCAGCAGCTCGGAGACAGGGCCGGGCGAGCAGTACTTC. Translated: CASSSETGPGEQYF. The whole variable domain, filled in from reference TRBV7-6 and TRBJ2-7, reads GAGVSQSPRYKVTKRGQDVALRCDPISGHVSLYWYRQALGQGPEFLTYFNYEAQQDKSGLPNDRFSAERPEGSISTLTIQRTEQRDSAMYRCASSSETGPGEQYFGPGTRLTVT.

CDR3: CASSVDFTSTDTQYF. The CDR3 DNA sequence: TGTGCCAGCAGCGTAGACTTTACTAGCACAGATACGCAGTATTTT. V usage is TRBV9 and J usage is TRBJ2-3; D gene unclear. V was trimmed by 0 bases and J by 0 bases, leaving 8 bases between them. The CDR3 contains 15 residues. Germline loops: CDR1 SGDLS, CDR2 YYNGEE.

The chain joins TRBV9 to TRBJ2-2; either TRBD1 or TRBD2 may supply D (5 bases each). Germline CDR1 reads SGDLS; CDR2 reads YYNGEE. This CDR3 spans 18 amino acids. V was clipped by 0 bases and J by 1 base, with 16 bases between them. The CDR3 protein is CASSVAERAGLNTGELFF. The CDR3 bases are TGTGCCAGCAGCGTAGCCGAGAGGGCAGGGCTGAACACCGGGGAGCTGTTTTTT.